This entry features one TCR beta chain sequence. This clonotype has more than one count but fewer than ten. The clone's antigen remains unknown. Base qualities are not recorded, but no much larger clone differs from it by a single base. Library prep was done by 5' RACE. The sample was run on an Illumina HiSeq 2000. A universal primer binding site was introduced by template switching, and a unique molecular identifier was present in the final cDNA, enabling accurate counting of TCR cDNA molecules. Specific primers in the conserved constant-segment region were used to synthesize first-strand cDNA for TCR alpha and beta chains. To control for contamination, each cDNA library was double barcoded with a SMART-Mk sample barcode plus Illumina barcodes. TruSeq adapter sequences and Illumina sample barcodes were added in two successive PCR steps. TCR alpha and beta cDNA libraries were sequenced on the Illumina HiSeq platform with custom primers. As for the authors' bioinformatics: MiGEC processed the raw reads to extract unique molecular identifiers, while MiXCR was used to determine the CDR3 positions. Recombination models were inferred per individual with the repgenHMM and IGoR tools using an EM algorithm. Shared clonotypes were analyzed with the tcR package in R, and sharing was normalized by the product of cloneset sizes. Out-of-frame nonproductive sequences were analyzed to study raw recombination free of thymic and clonal selection effects. Starting from the raw public reads, TCRdb applied fastp trimming at Q25, assembled clones with MiXCR and retained in-frame beta chains. Each entry is one CDR3 protein sequence, shown with its most common DNA and genes. The V and J calls were determined by TCRdb, not by the authors. This sample gives around 290,000 distinct CDR3 sequences in total; roughly 8.6% of them show up just once. The ten most abundant clones make up under 7.5% of the sample.

All donors were healthy Caucasians. The twin cohort comprised three pairs of female monozygotic twins, all aged about 18 to 29 years. Positive isolation kits from Invitrogen were used to isolate CD4+ and CD8+ T cell populations. The CDR3 has 16 amino acids, counting the end cysteine and phenylalanine. This entry keeps only the CDR3 DNA: 48 bases, framed from base 1. CDR1 and CDR2 are drawn from the germline V gene (reference sequence): LNHNV, YYDKDF. Trimming accounts for 4 bases at V and 1 base at J, while the number of junction bases matched to no gene is 5. This entry comes from a study of identical twins (dated by TCRdb to 2016 to 2018). With respect to the entire study: TCR alpha and beta repertoires from monozygotic twins, unrelated adults of various ages and cord blood were deep-sequenced to test whether fetal clonotypes persist. To rule out contamination, replicate twin experiments were performed at different times with different library preparation protocols.

The research as a whole found: In monozygotic twins, recombination models systematically underestimated out-of-frame TCR alpha sharing, but the models matched the sharing seen between unrelated individuals. Invariant T cells such as MAIT and iNKT could partly confound zero-insertion analyses, though diverse VJ usage argued against this for most clonotypes. Compared with coincidental sharing between unrelated individuals, out-of-frame TCR alpha sequences shared between twins showed an excess of sequences with low generation probability. Conclusions relied on cross-sectional statistical analysis, since the same donors could not be followed over many years. Fewer insertions were carried by abundant cord blood beta clonotypes; a weaker similar trend was observed in young adult naive repertoires, while no such trend was observed in memory repertoires. The excess sharing between twins in beta out-of-frame sequences was weaker because fewer shared sequences reduced the signal-to-noise ratio.

These same records also appear under a second study, on yellow fever vaccine responses in identical twins. Taken from the second paper: According to the authors, in identical twins the way T cells responded to vaccination appeared partly convergent and partly personalized. Focusing on identical twins, the study followed the T cell clones that responded to the vaccine, and did so with precision.

Sample: CD8+ T cells sorted from blood. The chain is made from TRBV15 and TRBJ2-5; a stretch of 11 junction bases matches TRBD1. The clonotype comes from a woman aged 18 to 35 in good health. The nucleotides are TGTGCCACCAGCATACGGACAGGGGGCCCCCAAGAGACCCAGTACTTC. Translated, it gives CATSIRTGGPQETQYF.